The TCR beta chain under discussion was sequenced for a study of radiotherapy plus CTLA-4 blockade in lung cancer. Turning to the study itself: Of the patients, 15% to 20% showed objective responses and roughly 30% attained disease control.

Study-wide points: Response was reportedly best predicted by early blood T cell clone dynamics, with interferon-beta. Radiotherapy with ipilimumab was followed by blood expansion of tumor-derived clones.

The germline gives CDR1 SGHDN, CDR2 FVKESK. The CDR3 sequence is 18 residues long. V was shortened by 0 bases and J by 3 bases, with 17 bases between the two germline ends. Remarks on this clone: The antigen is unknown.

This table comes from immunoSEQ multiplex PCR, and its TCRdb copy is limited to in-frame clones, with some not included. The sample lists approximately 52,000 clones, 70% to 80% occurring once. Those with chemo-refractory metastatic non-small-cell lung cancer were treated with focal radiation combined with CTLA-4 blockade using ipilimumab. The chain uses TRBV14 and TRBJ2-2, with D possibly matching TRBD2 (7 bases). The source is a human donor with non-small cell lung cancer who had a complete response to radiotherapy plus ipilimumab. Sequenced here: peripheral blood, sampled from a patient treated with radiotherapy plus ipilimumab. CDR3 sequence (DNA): TGTGCCAGCAGCCAAGATCCTCGGGGGGCTGGGTACACCGGGGAGCTGTTTTTT. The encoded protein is CASSQDPRGAGYTGELFF.